This T cell receptor (beta chain) originates from a study of memory B cells and T cells in multiple sclerosis. The CDR3 contains 18 residues. V lost 5 bases, J lost 0 bases, and 11 bases stayed unmatched. The germline gives CDR1 SGHVS, CDR2 FQNEAQ. After stimulus-free culture, autoproliferating CFSE-dim and non-proliferating CFSE-high T cells were sequenced separately. Pooled replicate wells came from approximately 5x10^7 CFSE-labeled PBMCs cultured less than 9 days without stimulus. The PBMCs received 0.5 uM CFSE and serum-free culture with no added stimuli. The table lists this clone with a few counts. Antigen: not known. Study-wide results and caveats: Normalization was needed because clone-set size differences affected shared clonotype counts.

The table came from immunoSEQ multiplex PCR; TCRdb's copy has only in-frame clones and leaves some out. Of about 45,000 clones listed, over 75% are singletons. The sample taken for sequencing was PBMCs from blood kept in culture. V gene TRBV7-8 combines with J gene TRBJ1-3; TRBD1 aligns across 9 bases. This TCR derives from a human donor with multiple sclerosis. The chain's CDR3 is CASSPFLGTGSSGNTIYF. The CDR3 DNA sequence: TGTGCCAGCAGCCCTTTCCTAGGGACAGGGAGCTCTGGAAACACCATATATTTT.